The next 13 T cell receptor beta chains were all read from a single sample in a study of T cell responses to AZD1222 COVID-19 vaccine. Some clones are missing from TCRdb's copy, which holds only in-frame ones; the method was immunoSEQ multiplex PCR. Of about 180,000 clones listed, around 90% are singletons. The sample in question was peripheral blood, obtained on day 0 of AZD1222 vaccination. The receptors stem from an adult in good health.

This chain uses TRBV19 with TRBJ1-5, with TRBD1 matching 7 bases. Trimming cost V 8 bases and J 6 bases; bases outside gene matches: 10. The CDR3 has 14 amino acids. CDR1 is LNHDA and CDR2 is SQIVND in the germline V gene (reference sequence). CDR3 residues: CASRREGAAQPQHF. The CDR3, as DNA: TGTGCCAGTCGGAGGGAGGGGGCCGCTCAGCCCCAGCATTTT.

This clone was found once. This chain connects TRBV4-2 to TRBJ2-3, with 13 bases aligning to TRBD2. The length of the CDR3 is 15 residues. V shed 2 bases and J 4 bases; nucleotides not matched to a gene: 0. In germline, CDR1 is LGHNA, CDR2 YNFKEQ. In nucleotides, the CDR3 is TGTGCCAGCAGCCAAACTAGCGGGGGGGCAGATACGCAGTATTTT. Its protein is CASSQTSGGADTQYF.

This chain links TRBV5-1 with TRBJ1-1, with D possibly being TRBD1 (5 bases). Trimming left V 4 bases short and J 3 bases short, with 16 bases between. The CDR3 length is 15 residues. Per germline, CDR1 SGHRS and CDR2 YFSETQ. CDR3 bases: TGCGCCAGCAGCCCGGACGGGGCCGGATACACTGAAGCTTTCTTT. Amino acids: CASSPDGAGYTEAFF.

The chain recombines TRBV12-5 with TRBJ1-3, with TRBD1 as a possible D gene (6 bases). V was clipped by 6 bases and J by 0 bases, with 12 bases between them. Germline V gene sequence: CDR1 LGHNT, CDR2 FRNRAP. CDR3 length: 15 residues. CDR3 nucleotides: TGTGCTAGTGGCCAGGGACATAACTCTGGAAACACCATATATTTT. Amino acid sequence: CASGQGHNSGNTIYF.

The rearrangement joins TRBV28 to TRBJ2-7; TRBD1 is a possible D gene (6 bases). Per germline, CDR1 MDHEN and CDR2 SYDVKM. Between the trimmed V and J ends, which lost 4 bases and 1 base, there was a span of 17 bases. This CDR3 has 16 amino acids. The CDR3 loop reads CASSSPRQGISYEQYF. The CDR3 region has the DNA TGTGCCAGCAGTTCCCCAAGGCAGGGGATTTCCTACGAGCAGTACTTC. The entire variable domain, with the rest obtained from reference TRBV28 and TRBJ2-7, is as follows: DVKVTQSSRYLVKRTGEKVFLECVQDMDHENMFWYRQDPGLGLRLIYFSYDVKMKEKGDIPEGYSVSREKKERFSLILESASTNQTSMYLCASSSPRQGISYEQYFGPGTRLTVT.

CDR3 sequence reads: CASSDGAGGTVNEQFF. CDR3 DNA sequence: TGTGCCAGCAGTGACGGAGCGGGGGGGACGGTAAATGAGCAGTTCTTC. V is TRBV6-4 and J is TRBJ2-1, with 10 nucleotides matching TRBD2. Looked up from germline, CDR1 is MRHNA and CDR2 is SNTAGT. This CDR3 has 16 residues. V was clipped by 2 bases and J by 7 bases; unmatched bases: 8.

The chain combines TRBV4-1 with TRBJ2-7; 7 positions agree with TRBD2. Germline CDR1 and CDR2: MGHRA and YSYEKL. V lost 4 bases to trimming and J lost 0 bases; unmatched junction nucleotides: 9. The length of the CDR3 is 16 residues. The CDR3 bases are TGCGCCAGCAGCCCCGGAGCGGGGCCCTTCTCCTACGAGCAGTACTTC. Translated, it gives CASSPGAGPFSYEQYF.

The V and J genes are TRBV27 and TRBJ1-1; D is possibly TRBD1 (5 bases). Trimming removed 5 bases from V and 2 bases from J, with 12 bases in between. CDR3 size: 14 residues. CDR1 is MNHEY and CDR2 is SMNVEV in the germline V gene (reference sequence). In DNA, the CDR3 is TGTGCCAGCAGTGTAGCAGGGTCCAACACTGAAGCTTTCTTT. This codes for CASSVAGSNTEAFF.

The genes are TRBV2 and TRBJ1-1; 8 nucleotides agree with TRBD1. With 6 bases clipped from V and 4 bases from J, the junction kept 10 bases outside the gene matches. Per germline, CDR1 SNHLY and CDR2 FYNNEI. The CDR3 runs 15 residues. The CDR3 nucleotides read TGTGCCAGCAGGGCGACGACAGGGGAAGGCACTGAAGCTTTCTTT. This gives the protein CASRATTGEGTEAFF.

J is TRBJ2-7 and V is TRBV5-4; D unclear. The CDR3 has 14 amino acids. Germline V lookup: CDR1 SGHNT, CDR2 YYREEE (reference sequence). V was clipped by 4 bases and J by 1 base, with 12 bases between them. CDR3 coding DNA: TGTGCCAGCAGCGCACCATCCCAGTCCTACGAGCAGTACTTC. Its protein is CASSAPSQSYEQYF.

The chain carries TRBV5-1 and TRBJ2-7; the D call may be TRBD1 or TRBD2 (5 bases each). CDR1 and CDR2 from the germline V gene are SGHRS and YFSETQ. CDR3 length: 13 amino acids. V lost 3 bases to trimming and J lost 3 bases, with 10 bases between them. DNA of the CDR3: TGCGCCAGCAGCTGGGACGCCGACTACGAGCAGTACTTC. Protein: CASSWDADYEQYF.

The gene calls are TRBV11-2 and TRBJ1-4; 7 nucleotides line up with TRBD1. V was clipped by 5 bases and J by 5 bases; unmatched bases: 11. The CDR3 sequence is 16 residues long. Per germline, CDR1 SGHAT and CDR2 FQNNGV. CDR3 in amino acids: CASSLGRGEKNEKLFF. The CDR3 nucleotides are TGTGCCAGCAGCCTCGGCAGGGGGGAGAAGAATGAAAAACTGTTTTTT. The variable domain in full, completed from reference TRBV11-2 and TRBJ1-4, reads EAGVAQSPRYKIIEKRQSVAFWCNPISGHATLYWYQQILGQGPKLLIQFQNNGVVDDSQLPKDRFSAERLKGVDSTLKIQPAKLEDSAVYLCASSLGRGEKNEKLFFGSGTQLSVL.

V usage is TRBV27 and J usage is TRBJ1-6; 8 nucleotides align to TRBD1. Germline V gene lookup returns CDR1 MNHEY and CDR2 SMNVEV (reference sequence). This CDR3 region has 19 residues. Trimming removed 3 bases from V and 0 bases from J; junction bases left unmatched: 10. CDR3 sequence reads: CASSFEGGQGSSYNSPLHF. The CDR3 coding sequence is TGTGCCAGCAGTTTTGAGGGAGGACAGGGTAGCTCCTATAATTCACCCCTCCACTTT.